Below, 24 T cell receptor beta chains from the same sample are listed, as sequenced in a study of T cells in Graves' hyperthyroidism and ophthalmopathy. RNA transcripts yielded amplified TCR beta CDR3 regions. Carried out on the TCR CDR3, a first-round RT-PCR used the HTBI primer set. TCRdb analysed the multiplex PCR reads with MiXCR anew, one entry per CDR3 protein. The sample has some 600,000 distinct CDR3 sequences, approximately 15% seen once. What was sequenced was blood. The receptors stem from a woman in her twenties or thirties with Graves' hyperthyroidism that later progressed to Graves' ophthalmopathy.

This clonotype was recorded at least ten times. The chain carries TRBV19 and TRBJ2-1, with 9 positions matching TRBD2. After removal of 7 bases from V and 10 bases from J, the junction contained 14 bases not matched to a gene. Germline lookup yields CDR1 LNHDA and CDR2 SQIVND (reference sequence). CDR3 size: 15 residues. CDR3 amino acids: CASTPGASGIFEQFF. Here the CDR3 DNA reads TGTGCCAGTACCCCGGGGGCTAGCGGGATCTTCGAGCAGTTCTTC.

This clonotype came up many times. The rearrangement uses TRBV6-1 and TRBJ2-5; TRBD1 agrees at 7 bases. V lost 6 bases, J lost 1 base, and 5 bases stayed unmatched. The CDR3 extends over 14 amino acids. Germline V gene lookup returns CDR1 MNHNS and CDR2 SASEGT. CDR3 nucleotide sequence: TGTGCCAGCAGCCAGGGACAGTTCCAAGAGACCCAGTACTTC. Encoded protein: CASSQGQFQETQYF.

This clonotype has a count of ten or more. V and J are TRBV20-1 and TRBJ1-5; D is unresolved. This CDR3 has 13 amino acids. V was cut by 1 base and J by 5 bases, with 9 bases left in between. CDR1 DFQATT and CDR2 SNEGSKA come from the germline V gene (reference sequence). Written as DNA, the CDR3 is TGCAGTGCTAGAGGGGAGCAGCATCAGCCCCAGCATTTT. It translates to CSARGEQHQPQHF.

This clonotype was observed at least ten times. This sequence joins TRBV14 and TRBJ2-5; unclear D gene. Germline assignment: CDR1 SGHDN and CDR2 FVKESK. Trimming took off 2 bases at V and 0 bases at J, with 4 bases between the two ends. This CDR3 has 13 residues. The CDR3 reads CASSQNNQETQYF. The CDR3 DNA sequence: TGTGCCAGCAGCCAAAATAACCAAGAGACCCAGTACTTC.

At least ten counts were recorded for this clonotype. J is TRBJ2-5 and V is TRBV18; D is ambiguous. The CDR3 consists of 15 residues. Trimming pared 0 bases from V and 1 base from J, leaving 9 bases between. Germline-derived CDR1 and CDR2 are KGHSH and LQKENI. CDR3 nucleotide sequence: TGTGCCAGCTCACCACCGAGCCAGTCCCAAGAGACCCAGTACTTC. Protein product: CASSPPSQSQETQYF.

This clonotype was recorded many times. The chain employs TRBV28 and TRBJ2-1; D is possibly TRBD1 (6 bases). V was pared by 8 bases and J by 3 bases, with 14 bases between. CDR3 length equals 14 residues. Per the germline V gene, CDR1 is MDHEN and CDR2 is SYDVKM. CDR3 sequence reads: CASPPGAIYNEQFF. In nucleotides, the CDR3 is TGTGCCAGCCCCCCAGGGGCAATCTACAATGAGCAGTTCTTC.

The chain links TRBV2 to TRBJ1-5, with 10 bases matching TRBD1. This CDR3 spans 15 amino acids. The germline V gene has CDR1 SNHLY and CDR2 FYNNEI. Trimming removed 6 bases from V and 6 bases from J; junction bases left unmatched: 8. The CDR3 reads CASRPGTGESQPQHF. CDR3 nucleotides: TGTGCCAGCAGGCCTGGGACAGGGGAAAGTCAGCCCCAGCATTTT.

This clonotype has ten or more counts. This chain connects TRBV2 to TRBJ2-2; D is ambiguous. Per the germline V gene, CDR1 is SNHLY and CDR2 is FYNNEI. This CDR3 comprises 13 residues. Trimming removed 0 bases at V and 6 bases at J, with 5 bases between. This CDR3 is CASSEALPGELFF. The DNA of the CDR3 is TGTGCCAGCAGTGAAGCGCTTCCCGGGGAGCTGTTTTTT.

Of note for this clonotype: This could be a read error, since a much larger clone is one nucleotide away. The DNA is omitted, as the CDR3 cannot be located on it reliably, and the CDR3 follows TCRdb's listing. The chain has TRBV9 and TRBJ2-1; the table's D call of TRBD2 was not tested on the DNA. The CDR3 is made up of 15 amino acids, end residues included. CDR1 SGDLS and CDR2 YYNGEE come from the germline V gene. The CDR3 sequence: CASSVGSGSYNERFF.

As for this clonotype: It may be a read error: a sequence one base away is much more abundant. The chain couples TRBV7-7 to TRBJ2-1; 10 positions match TRBD1. The CDR3 has 15 residues. CDR1 is SSHAT and CDR2 is FNYEAQ in the germline V gene (reference sequence). The CDR3 here is CASSPGTGAVDEQFF. The CDR3 DNA is TGTGCTAGCAGCCCCGGGACAGGGGCCGTGGATGAGCAGTTCTTC.

This clonotype was picked up many times. The chain recombines TRBV29-1 with TRBJ2-1; the D call may be TRBD1 or TRBD2 (6 bases each). The CDR3 sequence is 12 residues long. The V gene's germline CDR1 is SQVTM and CDR2 ANQGSEA. V was pared by 8 bases and J by 7 bases, with 15 bases between. The CDR3 sequence: CSWAGGRNEQFF. CDR3 nucleotide sequence: TGCAGCTGGGCTGGGGGGCGGAATGAGCAGTTCTTC.

This clonotype was seen many times. The CDR3 DNA reads as TGTGCCACCAGTGGTACAGGGAAGGGGGCCAACGTCCTGACTTTC. Translated, it gives CATSGTGKGANVLTF. V and J are TRBV24-1 and TRBJ2-6; D may be TRBD1 (6 bases). The CDR3 sequence is 15 residues long. Germline V lookup: CDR1 KGHDR, CDR2 SFDVKD. Deletions cut 5 bases from V and 4 bases from J, with 11 bases between.

This clonotype was counted many times. J is TRBJ1-6 and V is TRBV20-1, with D perhaps matching TRBD1 (5 bases). Germline assignment: CDR1 DFQATT and CDR2 SNEGSKA (reference sequence). The CDR3 sequence is 16 residues long. V was pared by 5 bases and J by 5 bases, with 19 bases between. CDR3 sequence: CSAHGAARADNSPLHF. The CDR3 coding sequence is TGCAGTGCTCATGGGGCAGCACGAGCGGATAATTCACCCCTCCACTTT.

This clonotype appeared many times. The genes are TRBV6-1 and TRBJ1-2, with D uncertain. The V gene lost 4 bases and the J gene lost 3 bases, with 12 bases spanning the gap. The CDR3 is 14 residues long. Per germline, CDR1 MNHNS and CDR2 SASEGT. The CDR3 loop reads CASSARVQYYGYTF. CDR3 nucleotides: TGTGCCAGCAGTGCCCGGGTCCAATACTATGGCTACACCTTC.

This clonotype was seen at least ten times. CDR3 bases: TGTGCCTGGAGTGAGGGTAAGGCTATCCATGAGCAGTTCTTC. Translated: CAWSEGKAIHEQFF. The chain carries TRBV30 and TRBJ2-1; D gene uncertain. The V end lost 1 base, the J end lost 8 bases, and 15 bases lay between the germline ends. This CDR3 is built from 14 residues. The V gene's germline CDR1 is GTSNPN and CDR2 SVGIG (reference sequence). Filled out from reference TRBV30 and TRBJ2-1, the complete variable domain reads SQTIHQWPATLVQPVGSPLSLECTVEGTSNPNLYWYRQAAGRGLQLLFYSVGIGQISSEVPQNLSASRPQDRQFILSSKKLLLSDSGFYLCAWSEGKAIHEQFFGPGTRLTVL.

The rearrangement links TRBV18 to TRBJ1-5; D remains ambiguous. V was cut by 2 bases and J by 5 bases, with 13 bases left in between. In germline, CDR1 is KGHSH, CDR2 LQKENI. The CDR3 has 15 residues. This CDR3 reads CASSPTSAEDQPQHF. CDR3 DNA: TGTGCCAGCTCACCAACAAGCGCAGAGGATCAGCCCCAGCATTTT.

This clonotype was found many times. The V and J genes are TRBV6-1 and TRBJ1-2; 7 bases align to TRBD1. Germline V gene data show CDR1 as MNHNS and CDR2 as SASEGT. This CDR3 comprises 15 residues. V was pared by 4 bases and J by 2 bases, with 7 bases of the junction left unmatched. The CDR3 sequence: CASSAPDRPNYGYTF. CDR3 nucleotide sequence: TGTGCCAGCAGTGCCCCGGACAGGCCCAACTATGGCTACACCTTC.

This clonotype showed up many times. The genes are TRBV12-5 and TRBJ2-6; the D is unclear. V lost 4 bases to trimming and J lost 4 bases, with 8 bases between them. Per the germline V gene, CDR1 is LGHNT and CDR2 is FRNRAP. This CDR3 is built from 14 residues. The CDR3 bases are TGTGCTAGTGGTTCCTCTCAGGGGGCCAACGTCCTGACTTTC. Encoded protein: CASGSSQGANVLTF.

The chain uses TRBV2 and TRBJ1-1; a possible D gene is TRBD1 (6 bases). V lost 1 base and J 3 bases, leaving 15 bases between the germline ends. The CDR3 contains 16 residues. Germline V gene lookup returns CDR1 SNHLY and CDR2 FYNNEI. The chain's CDR3 is CASSEGPGVSDTEAFF. CDR3 nucleotides: TGTGCCAGCAGTGAAGGGCCAGGGGTGTCCGACACTGAAGCTTTCTTT. Together with reference TRBV2 and TRBJ1-1, the CDR3 gives the full variable domain: EPEVTQTPSHQVTQMGQEVILRCVPISNHLYFYWYRQILGQKVEFLVSFYNNEISEKSEIFDDQFSVERPDGSNFTLKIRSTKLEDSAMYFCASSEGPGVSDTEAFFGQGTRLTVV.

This clonotype was picked up many times. V usage is TRBV27 and J usage is TRBJ2-7; D may be TRBD2 (7 bases). The CDR3 has 16 amino acids. Trimming cost V 3 bases and J 3 bases, with 18 bases left between them. CDR1 is MNHEY and CDR2 is SMNVEV in the germline V gene (reference sequence). In DNA, the CDR3 is TGTGCCAGCAGTTTGAGGGGGGGTACAGATATCTACGAGCAGTACTTC. It translates to CASSLRGGTDIYEQYF.

This clonotype was detected ten times or more. CDR3 in amino acids: CASSSDLVAEQYF. In nucleotides, the CDR3 is TGTGCCAGCAGCTCCGACTTGGTAGCCGAGCAGTACTTC. The rearrangement uses TRBV11-3 and TRBJ2-7; no definite D call. Germline assignment: CDR1 SGHNT and CDR2 YENEEA. Trimming took 4 bases from V and 6 from J, leaving 13 bases between them. This CDR3 comprises 13 residues.

This clonotype was seen ten or more times. The genes are TRBV28 and TRBJ2-7, with D perhaps TRBD1 or TRBD2 (5 bases each). From germline, CDR1 is MDHEN and CDR2 SYDVKM. The V gene lost 5 bases and the J gene lost 0 bases, with 14 bases spanning the gap. The CDR3 extends over 15 amino acids. The CDR3 DNA sequence: TGTGCCAGCAGTAAGGGACGGAAGAGCTCCTACGAGCAGTACTTC. The encoded protein is CASSKGRKSSYEQYF.

This clonotype has more than one count but fewer than ten. The V and J genes are TRBV18 and TRBJ1-5; D gene ambiguous. CDR3 length: 14 amino acids. Trimming shortened V by 4 bases and J by 5 bases, and 12 bases separated the two germline ends. Germline CDR1 is KGHSH and CDR2 is LQKENI. CDR3 region: CASSQKGADQPQHF. In DNA form, the CDR3 reads TGTGCCAGCTCACAGAAGGGAGCAGATCAGCCCCAGCATTTT.

This clonotype occurred a few times. A much larger clone is a single base away; this may be a read error. The final CDR3 position lacks the conserved phenylalanine or tryptophan, pointing to a likely read error. J is TRBJ1-2 and V is TRBV2; possibly TRBD1 for D (5 bases). Germline V lookup: CDR1 SNHLY, CDR2 FYNNEI. The CDR3 spans 11 residues. Trimming removed 7 bases at V and 8 bases at J, with 11 bases between. CDR3: CASKRRDGYTL. The CDR3 DNA follows: TGTGCCAGCAAAAGAAGGGACGGCTACACCCTC.